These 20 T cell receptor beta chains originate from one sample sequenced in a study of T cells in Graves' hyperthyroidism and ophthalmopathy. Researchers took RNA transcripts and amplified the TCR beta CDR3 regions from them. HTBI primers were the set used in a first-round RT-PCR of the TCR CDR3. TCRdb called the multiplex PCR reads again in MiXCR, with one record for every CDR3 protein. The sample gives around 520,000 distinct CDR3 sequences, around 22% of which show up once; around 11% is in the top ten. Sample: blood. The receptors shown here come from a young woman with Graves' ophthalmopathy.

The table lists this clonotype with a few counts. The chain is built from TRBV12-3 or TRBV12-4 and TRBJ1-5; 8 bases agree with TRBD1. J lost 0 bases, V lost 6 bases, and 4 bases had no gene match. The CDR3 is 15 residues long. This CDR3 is CASSYRGDSNQPQHF. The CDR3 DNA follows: TGTGCCAGCAGCTACAGGGGGGATAGCAATCAGCCCCAGCATTTT.

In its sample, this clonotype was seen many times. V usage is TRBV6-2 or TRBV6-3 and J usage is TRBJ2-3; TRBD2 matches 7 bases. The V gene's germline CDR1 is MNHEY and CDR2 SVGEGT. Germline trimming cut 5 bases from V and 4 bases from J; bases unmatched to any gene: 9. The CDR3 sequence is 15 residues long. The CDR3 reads CASSLSGALPDTQYF. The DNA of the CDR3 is TGTGCCAGCAGTCTAAGCGGGGCGCTCCCAGATACGCAGTATTTT.

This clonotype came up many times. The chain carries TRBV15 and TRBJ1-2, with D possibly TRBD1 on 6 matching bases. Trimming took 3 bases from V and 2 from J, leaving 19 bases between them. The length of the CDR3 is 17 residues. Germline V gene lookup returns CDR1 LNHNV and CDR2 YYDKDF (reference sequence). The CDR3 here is CATSSTTQGPRNYGYTF. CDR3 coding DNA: TGTGCCACCAGCAGCACCACACAGGGCCCGAGGAACTATGGCTACACCTTC.

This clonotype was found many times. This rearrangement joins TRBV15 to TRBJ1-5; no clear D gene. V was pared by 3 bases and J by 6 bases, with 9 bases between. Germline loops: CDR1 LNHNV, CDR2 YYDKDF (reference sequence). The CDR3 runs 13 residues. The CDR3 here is CATSRGDRQPQHF. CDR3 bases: TGTGCCACCAGCAGGGGTGACCGTCAGCCCCAGCATTTT.

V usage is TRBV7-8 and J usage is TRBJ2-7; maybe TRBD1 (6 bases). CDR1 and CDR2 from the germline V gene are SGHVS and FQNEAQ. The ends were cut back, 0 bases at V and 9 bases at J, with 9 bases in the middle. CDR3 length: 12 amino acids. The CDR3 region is CASSLAGTWQYF. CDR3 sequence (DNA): TGTGCCAGCAGCTTAGCCGGGACATGGCAGTACTTC.

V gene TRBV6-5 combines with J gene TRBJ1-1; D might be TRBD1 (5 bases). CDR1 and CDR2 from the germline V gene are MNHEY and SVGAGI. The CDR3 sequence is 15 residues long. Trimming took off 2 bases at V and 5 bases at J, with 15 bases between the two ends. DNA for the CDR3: TGTGCCAGCAGTTACCTCTCGGACATGGGGACTGAAGCTTTCTTT. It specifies CASSYLSDMGTEAFF.

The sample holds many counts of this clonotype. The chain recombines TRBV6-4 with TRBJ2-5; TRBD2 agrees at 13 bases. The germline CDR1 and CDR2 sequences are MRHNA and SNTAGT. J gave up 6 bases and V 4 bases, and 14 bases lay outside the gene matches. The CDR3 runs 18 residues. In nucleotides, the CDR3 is TGTGCCAGCAGTGGCTCCGGGACTAGCGGGATCTTCTACAAGACCCAGTACTTC. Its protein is CASSGSGTSGIFYKTQYF.

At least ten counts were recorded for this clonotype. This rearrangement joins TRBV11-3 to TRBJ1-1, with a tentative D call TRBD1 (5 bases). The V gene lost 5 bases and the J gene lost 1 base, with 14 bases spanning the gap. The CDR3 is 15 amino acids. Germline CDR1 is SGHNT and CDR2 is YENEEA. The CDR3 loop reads CASSPPAGPNTEAFF. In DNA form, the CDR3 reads TGTGCCAGCAGCCCCCCTGCGGGGCCGAACACTGAAGCTTTCTTT.

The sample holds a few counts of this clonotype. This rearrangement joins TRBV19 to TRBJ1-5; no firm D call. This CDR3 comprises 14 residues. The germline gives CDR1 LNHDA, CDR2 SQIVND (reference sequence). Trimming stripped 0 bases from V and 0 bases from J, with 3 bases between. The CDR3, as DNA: TGTGCCAGTAGTATAGAGTCTAGCAATCAGCCCCAGCATTTT. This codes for CASSIESSNQPQHF.

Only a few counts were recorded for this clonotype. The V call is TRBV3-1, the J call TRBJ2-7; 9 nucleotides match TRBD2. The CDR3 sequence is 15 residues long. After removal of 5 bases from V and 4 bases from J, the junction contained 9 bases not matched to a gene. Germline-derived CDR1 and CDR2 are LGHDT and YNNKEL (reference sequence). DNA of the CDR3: TGTGCCAGCAGCTACTCTAGCGGGGATTATTACGAGCAGTACTTC. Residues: CASSYSSGDYYEQYF.

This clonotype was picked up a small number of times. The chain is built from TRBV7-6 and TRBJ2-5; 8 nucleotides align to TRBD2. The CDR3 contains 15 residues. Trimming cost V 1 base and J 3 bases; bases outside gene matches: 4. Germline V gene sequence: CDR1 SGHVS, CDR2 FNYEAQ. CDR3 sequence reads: CASSLVGLGKETQYF. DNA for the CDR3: TGTGCCAGCAGCTTAGTGGGACTAGGCAAAGAGACCCAGTACTTC.

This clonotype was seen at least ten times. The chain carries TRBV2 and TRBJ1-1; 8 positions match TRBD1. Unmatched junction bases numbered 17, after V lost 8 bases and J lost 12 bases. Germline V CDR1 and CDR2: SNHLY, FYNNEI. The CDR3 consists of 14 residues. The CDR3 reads CASDRWTGRRSTFF. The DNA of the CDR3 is TGTGCCAGCGATAGGTGGACAGGGAGAAGGTCGACTTTCTTT.

The CDR3 is CASRATGKRENQPQHF. The CDR3 region has the DNA TGTGCCAGCAGGGCAACAGGGAAGAGGGAAAATCAGCCCCAGCATTTT. This chain links TRBV2 with TRBJ1-5, with a possible D match to TRBD1 (6 bases). Per germline, CDR1 SNHLY and CDR2 FYNNEI. Trimming took off 6 bases at V and 4 bases at J, with 19 bases between the two ends. The CDR3 runs 16 residues.

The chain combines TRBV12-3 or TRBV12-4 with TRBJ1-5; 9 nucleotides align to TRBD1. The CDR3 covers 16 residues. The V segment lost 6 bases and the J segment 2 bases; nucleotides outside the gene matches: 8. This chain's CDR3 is CASRGPGQGGNQPQHF. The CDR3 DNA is TGTGCCAGCAGGGGGCCGGGACAGGGAGGCAATCAGCCCCAGCATTTT.

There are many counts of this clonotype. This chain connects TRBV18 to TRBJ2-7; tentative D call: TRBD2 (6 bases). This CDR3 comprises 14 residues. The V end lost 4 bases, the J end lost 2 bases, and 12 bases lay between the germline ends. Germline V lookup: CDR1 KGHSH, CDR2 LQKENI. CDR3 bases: TGTGCCAGCTCACTTCCGGGACTTACCTACGAGCAGTACTTC. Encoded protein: CASSLPGLTYEQYF.

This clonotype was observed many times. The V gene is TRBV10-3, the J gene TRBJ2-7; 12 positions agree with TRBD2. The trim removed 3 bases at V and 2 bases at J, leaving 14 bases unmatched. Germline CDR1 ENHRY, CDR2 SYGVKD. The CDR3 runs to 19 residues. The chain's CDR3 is CAISEPGRTTSGGPYEQYF. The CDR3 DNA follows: TGTGCCATCAGTGAACCGGGACGGACAACTAGCGGGGGGCCCTACGAGCAGTACTTC.

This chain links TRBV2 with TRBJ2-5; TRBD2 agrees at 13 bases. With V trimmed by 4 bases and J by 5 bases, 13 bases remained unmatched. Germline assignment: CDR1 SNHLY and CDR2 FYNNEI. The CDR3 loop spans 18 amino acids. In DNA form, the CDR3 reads TGTGCCAGCAGTGGGACTAGCGGGGGCCACCGGGTCCGGGAGACCCAGTACTTC. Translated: CASSGTSGGHRVRETQYF.

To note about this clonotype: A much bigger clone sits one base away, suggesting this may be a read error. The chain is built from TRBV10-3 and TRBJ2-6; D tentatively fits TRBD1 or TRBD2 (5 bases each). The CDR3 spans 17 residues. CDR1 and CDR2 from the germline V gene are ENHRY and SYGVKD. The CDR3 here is CANSRGRDSSGANVLTF. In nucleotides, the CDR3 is TGTGCCAACAGTAGGGGACGTGATTCCTCTGGGGCCAACGTCCTGACTTTC.

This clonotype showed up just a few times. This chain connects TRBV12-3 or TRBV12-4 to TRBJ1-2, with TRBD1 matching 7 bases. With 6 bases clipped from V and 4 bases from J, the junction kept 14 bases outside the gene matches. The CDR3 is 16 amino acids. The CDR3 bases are TGTGCCAGCAGCCATCAACAGGGGTCCACCCTCTATGGCTACACCTTC. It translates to CASSHQQGSTLYGYTF.

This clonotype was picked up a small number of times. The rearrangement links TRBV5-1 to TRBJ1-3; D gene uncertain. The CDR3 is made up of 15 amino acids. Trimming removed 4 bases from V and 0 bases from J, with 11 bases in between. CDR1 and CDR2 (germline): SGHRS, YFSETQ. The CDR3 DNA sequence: TGCGCCAGCAGCCAAGGATCAATCTCTGGAAACACCATATATTTT. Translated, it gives CASSQGSISGNTIYF.